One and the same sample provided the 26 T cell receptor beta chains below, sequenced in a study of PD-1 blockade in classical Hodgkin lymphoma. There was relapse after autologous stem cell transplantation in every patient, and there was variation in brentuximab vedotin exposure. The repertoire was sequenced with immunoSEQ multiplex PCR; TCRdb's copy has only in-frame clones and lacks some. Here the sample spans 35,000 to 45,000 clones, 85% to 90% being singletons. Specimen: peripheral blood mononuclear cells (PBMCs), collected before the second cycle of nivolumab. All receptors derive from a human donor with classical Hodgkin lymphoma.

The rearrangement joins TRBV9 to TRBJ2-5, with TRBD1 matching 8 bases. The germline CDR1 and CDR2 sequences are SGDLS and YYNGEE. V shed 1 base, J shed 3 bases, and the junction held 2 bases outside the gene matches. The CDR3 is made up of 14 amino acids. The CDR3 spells CASSVLTGEETQYF. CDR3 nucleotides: TGTGCCAGCAGCGTACTGACAGGGGAAGAGACCCAGTACTTC.

The CDR3 loop reads CASSSSGGWANVLTF. Written as DNA, the CDR3 is TGTGCCAGCAGCTCTTCAGGGGGCTGGGCCAACGTCCTGACTTTC. The genes are TRBV5-4 and TRBJ2-6; 8 bases match TRBD1. Germline assignment: CDR1 SGHNT and CDR2 YYREEE (reference sequence). After removal of 3 bases from V and 5 bases from J, the junction contained 4 bases not matched to a gene. The CDR3 has 15 amino acids.

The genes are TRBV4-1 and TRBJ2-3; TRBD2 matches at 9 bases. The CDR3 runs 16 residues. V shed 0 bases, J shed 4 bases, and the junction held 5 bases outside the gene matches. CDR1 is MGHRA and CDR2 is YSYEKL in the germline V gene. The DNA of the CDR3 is TGCGCCAGCAGCCAAGACGGCGGGAGGGGTGCAGATACGCAGTATTTT. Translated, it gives CASSQDGGRGADTQYF.

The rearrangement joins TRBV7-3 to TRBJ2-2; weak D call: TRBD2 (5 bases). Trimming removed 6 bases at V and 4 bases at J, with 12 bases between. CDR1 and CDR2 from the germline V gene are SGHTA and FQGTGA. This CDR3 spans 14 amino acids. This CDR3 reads CASRQSGGTGELFF. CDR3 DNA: TGTGCCAGCAGACAAAGCGGCGGCACCGGGGAGCTGTTTTTT.

The CDR3 DNA sequence: TGTGCCAGCAGCTTAGATGTTACTAGCGGGATATTCTCCTACAATGAGCAGTTCTTC. The encoded protein is CASSLDVTSGIFSYNEQFF. The chain recombines TRBV11-3 with TRBJ2-1, with 10 bases fitting TRBD2. The CDR3 covers 19 residues. The trim removed 0 bases at V and 0 bases at J, leaving 8 bases unmatched. CDR1 is SGHNT and CDR2 is YENEEA in the germline V gene.

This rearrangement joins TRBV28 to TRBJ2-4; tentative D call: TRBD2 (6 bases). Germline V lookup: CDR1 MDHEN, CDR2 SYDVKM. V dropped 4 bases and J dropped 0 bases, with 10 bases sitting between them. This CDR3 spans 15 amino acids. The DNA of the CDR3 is TGTGCCAGCAGTTCCTCGGGACTAGCCAAAAACATTCAGTACTTC. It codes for CASSSSGLAKNIQYF.

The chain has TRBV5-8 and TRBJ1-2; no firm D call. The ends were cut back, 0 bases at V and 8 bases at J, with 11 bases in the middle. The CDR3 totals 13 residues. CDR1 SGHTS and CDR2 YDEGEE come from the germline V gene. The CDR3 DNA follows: TGTGCCAGCAGCTTGGCCGCGGCGCGGGGCTACACCTTC. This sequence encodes CASSLAAARGYTF. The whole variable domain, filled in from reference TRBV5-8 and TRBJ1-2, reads EAGVTQSPTHLIKTRGQQATLRCSPISGHTSVYWYQQALGLGLQFLLWYDEGEERNRGNFPPRFSGRQFPNYSSELNVNALELEDSALYLCASSLAAARGYTFGSGTRLTVV.

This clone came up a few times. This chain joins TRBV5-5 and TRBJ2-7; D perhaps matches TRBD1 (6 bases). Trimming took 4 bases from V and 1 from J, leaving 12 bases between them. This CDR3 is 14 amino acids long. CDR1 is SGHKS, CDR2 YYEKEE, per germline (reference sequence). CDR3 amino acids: CASSKGQGSYEQYF. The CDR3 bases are TGTGCCAGCAGCAAGGGGCAGGGGTCCTACGAGCAGTACTTC. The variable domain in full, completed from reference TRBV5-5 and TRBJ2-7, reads DAGVTQSPTHLIKTRGQQVTLRCSPISGHKSVSWYQQVLGQGPQFIFQYYEKEERGRGNFPDRFSARQFPNYSSELNVNALLLGDSALYLCASSKGQGSYEQYFGPGTRLTVT.

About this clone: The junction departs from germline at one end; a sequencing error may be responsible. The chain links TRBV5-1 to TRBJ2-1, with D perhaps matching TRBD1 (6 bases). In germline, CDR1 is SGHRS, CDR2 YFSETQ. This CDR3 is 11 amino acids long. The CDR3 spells CASRLGAEQFF. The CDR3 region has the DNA TGCGCCAGCAGGTTGGGGGCGGAGCAGTTCTTC.

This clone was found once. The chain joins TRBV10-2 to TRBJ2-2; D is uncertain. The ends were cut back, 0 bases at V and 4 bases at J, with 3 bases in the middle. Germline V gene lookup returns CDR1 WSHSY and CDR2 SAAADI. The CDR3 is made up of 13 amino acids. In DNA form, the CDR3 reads TGCGCCAGCAGTGAGTCATTCACCGGGGAGCTGTTTTTT. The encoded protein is CASSESFTGELFF.

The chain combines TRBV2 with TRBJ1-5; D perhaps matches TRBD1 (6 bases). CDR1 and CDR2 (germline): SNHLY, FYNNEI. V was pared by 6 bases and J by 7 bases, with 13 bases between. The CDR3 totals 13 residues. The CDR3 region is CASRRGVGQPQHF. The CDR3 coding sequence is TGTGCCAGCAGGAGGGGGGTAGGACAGCCCCAGCATTTT. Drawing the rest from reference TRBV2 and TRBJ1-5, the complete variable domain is EPEVTQTPSHQVTQMGQEVILRCVPISNHLYFYWYRQILGQKVEFLVSFYNNEISEKSEIFDDQFSVERPDGSNFTLKIRSTKLEDSAMYFCASRRGVGQPQHFGDGTRLSIL.

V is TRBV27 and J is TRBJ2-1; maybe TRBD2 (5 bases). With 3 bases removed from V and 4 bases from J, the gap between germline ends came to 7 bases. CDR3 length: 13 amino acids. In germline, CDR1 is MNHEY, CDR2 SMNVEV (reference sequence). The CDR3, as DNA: TGTGCCAGCAGTTTTTCGGGGTACAATGAGCAGTTCTTC. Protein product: CASSFSGYNEQFF.

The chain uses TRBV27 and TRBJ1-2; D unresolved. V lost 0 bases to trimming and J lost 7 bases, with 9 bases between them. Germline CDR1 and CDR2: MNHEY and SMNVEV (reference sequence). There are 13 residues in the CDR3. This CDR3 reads CASSLSSRGGYTF. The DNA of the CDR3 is TGTGCCAGCAGTTTATCCTCGCGGGGTGGCTACACCTTC.

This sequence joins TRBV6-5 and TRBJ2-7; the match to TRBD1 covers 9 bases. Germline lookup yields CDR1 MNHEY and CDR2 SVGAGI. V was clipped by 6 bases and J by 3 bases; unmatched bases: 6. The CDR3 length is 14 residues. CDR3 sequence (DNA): TGTGCCAGCAGGCCCGCGGACAGGGGCTACGAGCAGTACTTC. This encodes CASRPADRGYEQYF.

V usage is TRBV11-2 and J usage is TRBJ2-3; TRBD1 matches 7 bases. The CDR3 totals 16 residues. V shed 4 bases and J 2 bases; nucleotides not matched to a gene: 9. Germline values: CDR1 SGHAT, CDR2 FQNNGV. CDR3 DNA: TGTGCCAGCAGCTCCCTGACAGGGATGGTCACAGATACGCAGTATTTT. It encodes CASSSLTGMVTDTQYF.

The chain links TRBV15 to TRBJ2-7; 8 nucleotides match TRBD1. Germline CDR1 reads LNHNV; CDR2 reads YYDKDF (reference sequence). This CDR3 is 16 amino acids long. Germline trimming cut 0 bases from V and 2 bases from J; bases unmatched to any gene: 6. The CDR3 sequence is CATSRDQVRGPYEQYF. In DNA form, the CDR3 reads TGTGCCACCAGCAGAGATCAAGTCAGGGGGCCCTACGAGCAGTACTTC.

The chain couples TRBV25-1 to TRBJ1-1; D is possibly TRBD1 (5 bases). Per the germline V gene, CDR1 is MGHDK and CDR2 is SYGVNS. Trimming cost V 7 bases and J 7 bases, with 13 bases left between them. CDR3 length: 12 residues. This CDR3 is CASMAGKDEAFF. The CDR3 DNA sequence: TGTGCCAGCATGGCAGGGAAGGATGAAGCTTTCTTT.

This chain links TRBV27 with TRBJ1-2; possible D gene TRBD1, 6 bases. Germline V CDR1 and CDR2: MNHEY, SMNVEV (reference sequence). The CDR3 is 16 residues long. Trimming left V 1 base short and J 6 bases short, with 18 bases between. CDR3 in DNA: TGTGCCAGCAGTTTATGGAAGGGAGGGGGGATAAATGGCTACACCTTC. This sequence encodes CASSLWKGGGINGYTF.

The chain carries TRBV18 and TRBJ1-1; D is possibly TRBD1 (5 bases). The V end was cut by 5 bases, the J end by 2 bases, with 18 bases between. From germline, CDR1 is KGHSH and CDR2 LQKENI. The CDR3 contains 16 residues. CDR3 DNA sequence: TGTGCCAGCTCATTGGGAGGGGCTAGGGTTAACACTGAAGCTTTCTTT. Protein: CASSLGGARVNTEAFF.

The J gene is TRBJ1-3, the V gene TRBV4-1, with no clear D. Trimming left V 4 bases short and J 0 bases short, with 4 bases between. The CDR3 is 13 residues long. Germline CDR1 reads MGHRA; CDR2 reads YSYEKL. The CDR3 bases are TGCGCCAGCAGCCTCAGCTCTGGAAACACCATATATTTT. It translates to CASSLSSGNTIYF.

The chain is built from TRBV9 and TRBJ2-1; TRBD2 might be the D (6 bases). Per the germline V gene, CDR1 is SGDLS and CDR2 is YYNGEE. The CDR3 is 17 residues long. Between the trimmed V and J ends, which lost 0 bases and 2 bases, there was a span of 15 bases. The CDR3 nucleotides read TGTGCCAGCAGCGTAGAATTGGGCGGGGCCCCCTACAATGAGCAGTTCTTC. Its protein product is CASSVELGGAPYNEQFF.

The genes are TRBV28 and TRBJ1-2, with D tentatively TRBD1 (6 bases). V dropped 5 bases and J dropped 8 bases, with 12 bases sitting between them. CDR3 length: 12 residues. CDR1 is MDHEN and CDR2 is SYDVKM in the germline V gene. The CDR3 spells CASSQQGGGYTF. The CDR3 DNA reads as TGTGCCAGCAGTCAACAGGGAGGGGGCTACACCTTC.

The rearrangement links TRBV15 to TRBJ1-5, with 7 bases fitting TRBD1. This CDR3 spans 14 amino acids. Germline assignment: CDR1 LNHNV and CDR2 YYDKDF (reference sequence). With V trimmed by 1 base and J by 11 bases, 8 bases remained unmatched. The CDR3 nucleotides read TGTGCCACCAGCAGAGTTACAGGGGTATCGGCCCAGCATTTT. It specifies CATSRVTGVSAQHF.

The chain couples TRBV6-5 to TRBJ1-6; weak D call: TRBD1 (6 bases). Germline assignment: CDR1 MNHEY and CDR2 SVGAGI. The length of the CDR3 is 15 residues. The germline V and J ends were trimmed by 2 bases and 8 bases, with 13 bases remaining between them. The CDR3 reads CASSYTNRVHSPLHF. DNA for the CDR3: TGTGCCAGCAGTTACACAAACAGGGTCCATTCACCCCTCCACTTT.

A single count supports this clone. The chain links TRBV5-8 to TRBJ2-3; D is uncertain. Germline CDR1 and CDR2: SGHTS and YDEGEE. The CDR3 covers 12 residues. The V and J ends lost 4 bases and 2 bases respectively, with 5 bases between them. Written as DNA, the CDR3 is TGTGCCAGCAGCCCCTACACAGATACGCAGTATTTT. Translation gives CASSPYTDTQYF.

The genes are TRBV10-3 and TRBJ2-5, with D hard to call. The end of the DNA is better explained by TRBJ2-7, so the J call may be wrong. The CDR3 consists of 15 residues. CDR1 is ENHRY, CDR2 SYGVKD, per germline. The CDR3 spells CAISEPYRSFYEQYF. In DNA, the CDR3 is TGTGCCATCAGTGAGCCGTATCGTAGCTTCTACGAGCAGTACTTC.